This TCR beta chain emerged from a study of PD-L1 blockade in urothelial cancer. TCRdb's table, derived via immunoSEQ multiplex PCR, lists solely in-frame clones and lacks some. The sample lists tens of thousands of clones; roughly 85% were seen once. Germline CDR1 reads ENHRY; CDR2 reads SYGVKD. The CDR3 is made up of 17 amino acids. V was pared by 1 base and J by 4 bases, with 17 bases between. Time point described: pretreatment peripheral blood. This clone has more than one count but fewer than ten. The TCR was taken from a woman aged 55 to 70 with urothelial cancer. Sequencing was performed on PBMCs, taken around atezolizumab (anti-PD-L1) treatment. This chain links TRBV10-3 with TRBJ1-3; D call uncertain. Here the CDR3 reads CAISEFGPASGGNTIYF. The DNA for the CDR3 is TGTGCCATCAGTGAGTTTGGGCCCGCCTCGGGGGGAAACACCATATATTTT.